These 21 T cell receptor beta chains originate from one sample sequenced in a study of T-cell reconstitution after alpha-beta-depleted transplantation in children. Unique molecular identifiers were used to barcode this TCRbeta library. TCRdb passed the PCR reads through MiXCR, listing each CDR3 protein once. The sample consists of about 300,000 distinct CDR3 sequences, about 9.4% of them appearing once. This specimen consisted of PBMCs, obtained before TCRalphabeta/CD19-depleted stem cell transplant. The receptors derive from a boy in the first two years of life with acute myeloid leukemia, due to receive a stem cell transplant.

The chain recombines TRBV12-3 or TRBV12-4 with TRBJ1-2; possibly TRBD1 for D (5 bases). Trimming pared 3 bases from V and 6 bases from J, leaving 14 bases between. This CDR3 comprises 14 residues. CDR3 amino acids: CASSFGAPGDGYTF. The CDR3 DNA reads TGTGCCAGCAGTTTTGGGGCCCCGGGTGATGGCTACACCTTC.

As for this clonotype: A much larger clone differs by one base, so this may be a read error. The conserved final phenylalanine or tryptophan is absent from the CDR3, which likely points to a read error. The rearrangement uses TRBV7-9 and TRBJ2-7; TRBD1 matches 8 bases. Trimming cost V 0 bases and J 0 bases; bases outside gene matches: 4. Per germline, CDR1 SEHNR and CDR2 FQNEAQ (reference sequence). This CDR3 has 16 residues. The CDR3 spells CASSLARTGSSYEQYS. The CDR3 DNA follows: TGTGCCAGCAGCTTAGCGAGGACAGGGAGCTCCTACGAGCAGTACTCC.

This clonotype was seen repeatedly, ten times or more. This sequence joins TRBV7-2 and TRBJ2-2, with D unclear. Germline lookup yields CDR1 SGHTA and CDR2 FQGNSA. V dropped 0 bases and J dropped 6 bases, with 11 bases sitting between them. The CDR3 extends over 15 amino acids. The CDR3 here is CASSLAAIEPGELFF. DNA of the CDR3: TGTGCCAGCAGCTTAGCCGCCATAGAACCCGGGGAGCTGTTTTTT. The full variable domain, completed using reference TRBV7-2 and TRBJ2-2, is GAGVSQSPSNKVTEKGKDVELRCDPISGHTALYWYRQSLGQGLEFLIYFQGNSAPDKSGLPSDRFSAERTGGSVSTLTIQRTQQEDSAVYLCASSLAAIEPGELFFGEGSRLTVL.

This clonotype has at least ten counts. The chain combines TRBV24-1 with TRBJ2-1, with TRBD1 matching 7 bases. V dropped 4 bases and J dropped 1; count of bases not matched to a gene: 6. The CDR3 spans 16 residues. Germline-derived CDR1 and CDR2 are KGHDR and SFDVKD. CDR3 sequence (DNA): TGTGCCACCAGTGACCCCGGGACAGAATCCTACAATGAGCAGTTCTTC. Its protein product is CATSDPGTESYNEQFF.

This clonotype was seen repeatedly, ten times or more. The chain is built from TRBV29-1 and TRBJ2-1, with 8 nucleotides matching TRBD1. Trimming cost V 4 bases and J 0 bases; bases outside gene matches: 8. CDR3 length equals 16 residues. From germline, CDR1 is SQVTM and CDR2 ANQGSEA. The CDR3 region is CSVVSGDRSSYNEQFF. Here the CDR3 DNA reads TGCAGCGTTGTTTCGGGGGACAGGAGCTCCTACAATGAGCAGTTCTTC.

J is TRBJ2-1 and V is TRBV28, with 8 bases fitting TRBD2. Germline CDR1 MDHEN, CDR2 SYDVKM. J was trimmed by 4 bases and V by 6 bases; bases with no gene match: 8. The CDR3 loop spans 15 amino acids. The CDR3 loop reads CASRSGASGYNEQFF. For the CDR3, the DNA is TGTGCCAGCAGAAGCGGCGCTAGCGGGTACAATGAGCAGTTCTTC.

This clonotype came up many times. The V call is TRBV5-1, the J call TRBJ2-5, with D perhaps matching TRBD1 (5 bases). The CDR3 consists of 14 residues. CDR1 is SGHRS, CDR2 YFSETQ, per germline. Trimming cost V 5 bases and J 1 base, with 12 bases left between them. The CDR3 DNA is TGCGCCAGCAGTCCCGGACACCCCCAAGAGACCCAGTACTTC. The encoded protein is CASSPGHPQETQYF.

This clonotype showed up many times. The V gene is TRBV6-1, the J gene TRBJ2-7, with 7 bases identical to TRBD1. This CDR3 has 14 residues. The J segment lost 3 bases and the V segment lost 6 bases, leaving 8 bases of the junction unmatched. Germline-derived CDR1 and CDR2 are MNHNS and SASEGT. CDR3 coding DNA: TGTGCCAGCAGCCGGAAGGGGACAGTCTACGAGCAGTACTTC. Translating gives CASSRKGTVYEQYF.

This clonotype was counted between two and nine times. The rearrangement links TRBV21-1 to TRBJ2-5. TRBV21-1 is marked as a pseudogene. The CDR3 loop spans 15 amino acids. The CDR3 DNA reads TGTGCCAGCAGCAAAGTAGCATCAGTACAAGAGACCCAGTACTTC. Its protein product is CASSKVASVQETQYF.

This clonotype was detected a few times. The chain has TRBV3-1 and TRBJ1-5; a weak D match, TRBD1 (5 bases). The CDR3 is made up of 15 amino acids. V lost 0 bases, J lost 9 bases, and 15 bases lay in between. Germline V CDR1 and CDR2: LGHDT, YNNKEL (reference sequence). Here the CDR3 reads CASSQDGAEKGPQHF. The CDR3 DNA reads as TGTGCCAGCAGCCAAGATGGGGCAGAGAAGGGGCCCCAGCATTTT.

This clonotype was recorded many times. The rearrangement joins TRBV3-1 to TRBJ2-5; D is perhaps TRBD2 (6 bases). CDR3 size: 12 residues. V dropped 3 bases and J dropped 4 bases, with 6 bases sitting between them. The V gene's germline CDR1 is LGHDT and CDR2 YNNKEL (reference sequence). The DNA of the CDR3 is TGTGCCAGCAGCCACGGGGGAGAGACCCAGTACTTC. Its translation: CASSHGGETQYF.

The gene calls are TRBV20-1 and TRBJ2-7, with a possible D match to TRBD2 (6 bases). V lost 5 bases and J 2 bases, leaving 10 bases between the germline ends. Per germline, CDR1 DFQATT and CDR2 SNEGSKA (reference sequence). CDR3 size: 12 residues. The CDR3 coding sequence is TGCAGTGCTGGGAGGACTACCTACGAGCAGTACTTC. It yields the protein CSAGRTTYEQYF.

CDR3 DNA sequence: TGTGCCAGCAGAACGGGACAGGGGAGCCCTTGGGATTCACCCCTCCACTTT. The encoded protein is CASRTGQGSPWDSPLHF. The chain has TRBV12-3 or TRBV12-4 and TRBJ1-6; 10 nucleotides agree with TRBD1. The CDR3 is 17 amino acids. V was clipped by 6 bases and J by 8 bases; unmatched bases: 13.

This clonotype was observed at least ten times. The chain has TRBV7-3 and TRBJ2-3, with D possibly TRBD1 on 6 matching bases. CDR3 size: 15 residues. CDR1 is SGHTA and CDR2 is FQGTGA in the germline V gene. Trimming took off 5 bases at V and 2 bases at J, with 14 bases between the two ends. CDR3: CASSPQGLPTDTQYF. The CDR3, as DNA: TGTGCCAGCAGCCCCCAGGGGCTCCCCACAGATACGCAGTATTTT.

As to this clonotype: With a much larger clone just one base away, this may be a read error. This sequence joins TRBV12-3 or TRBV12-4 and TRBJ2-7; 9 nucleotides line up with TRBD1. V lost 5 bases, J lost 9 bases, and 8 bases stayed unmatched. This CDR3 region has 13 residues. CDR3 coding DNA: TGTGCCAGCAGTGGGACAGGGAGAAGTGGGCAGTACTTC. Its translation is CASSGTGRSGQYF.

This clonotype appeared many times. The chain couples TRBV4-2 to TRBJ1-1; tentative D call: TRBD1 (5 bases). Trimming left V 0 bases short and J 10 bases short, with 9 bases between. CDR1 is LGHNA and CDR2 is YNFKEQ in the germline V gene. The CDR3 has 12 amino acids. CDR3 nucleotide sequence: TGTGCCAGCAGCCAAGAGGGGGTTATAGCTTTCTTT. Translation gives CASSQEGVIAFF.

This clonotype was seen many times. V usage is TRBV7-9 and J usage is TRBJ2-3; 9 nucleotides agree with TRBD2. CDR3 length: 14 amino acids. Per germline, CDR1 SEHNR and CDR2 FQNEAQ (reference sequence). With 8 bases clipped from V and 2 bases from J, the junction kept 5 bases outside the gene matches. CDR3 sequence: CASCERGVTDTQYF. In nucleotides, the CDR3 is TGTGCCAGCTGCGAGCGGGGGGTCACAGATACGCAGTATTTT.

The V call is TRBV7-2, the J call TRBJ2-7; TRBD2 aligns across 11 bases. The germline V gene encodes CDR1 SGHTA and CDR2 FQGNSA. This CDR3 contains 14 residues. V trimming: 5 bases; J trimming: 6 bases; junction bases outside the gene matches: 6. CDR3 sequence: CASSVPGLAAEQYF. The CDR3 nucleotides read TGTGCCAGCAGCGTACCGGGACTAGCGGCCGAGCAGTACTTC. The full variable domain, rest sourced from reference TRBV7-2 and TRBJ2-7, is GAGVSQSPSNKVTEKGKDVELRCDPISGHTALYWYRQSLGQGLEFLIYFQGNSAPDKSGLPSDRFSAERTGGSVSTLTIQRTQQEDSAVYLCASSVPGLAAEQYFGPGTRLTVT.

At least ten counts were recorded for this clonotype. The rearrangement uses TRBV24-1 and TRBJ2-3; no definite D call. This CDR3 spans 13 amino acids. Trimming left V 4 bases short and J 2 bases short, with 6 bases between. Germline V gene lookup returns CDR1 KGHDR and CDR2 SFDVKD. CDR3 sequence reads: CATSDPPTDTQYF. The DNA for the CDR3 is TGTGCCACCAGTGACCCGCCCACAGATACGCAGTATTTT.

The chain couples TRBV23-1 to TRBJ2-1; TRBD2 matches at 12 bases. TRBV23-1 is an ORF; its function is uncertain. Germline trimming cut 2 bases from V and 10 bases from J; bases unmatched to any gene: 12. This CDR3 spans 17 amino acids. CDR3 sequence reads: CASSQVGASGGAVEQFF. CDR3 DNA sequence: TGCGCCAGCAGTCAAGTGGGTGCTAGCGGGGGGGCAGTCGAGCAGTTCTTC.

The rearrangement uses TRBV7-8 and TRBJ1-2, with D possibly being TRBD1 (6 bases). V shed 0 bases and J shed 3 bases, with 17 bases lying between them. The CDR3 has 17 amino acids. The germline V gene has CDR1 SGHVS and CDR2 FQNEAQ. The CDR3 protein is CASSLARPGGAYYGYTF. DNA for the CDR3: TGTGCCAGCAGCTTAGCCCGCCCGGGGGGCGCCTACTATGGCTACACCTTC.